This passage covers 2 T cell receptor beta chains from one sample sequenced in a study of blood T cell repertoires in COVID-19. Here immunoSEQ multiplex PCR was the method, and the copy in TCRdb shows in-frame clones only, minus some. The data contain tens of thousands of clones, 76% of them singletons. Sequencing used peripheral blood. The source is a woman aged 50 to 65 with active or convalescent COVID-19.

V is TRBV7-2 and J is TRBJ1-1, with 9 bases matching TRBD1. The J segment lost 11 bases and the V segment lost 4 bases, leaving 5 bases of the junction unmatched. CDR1 SGHTA and CDR2 FQGNSA come from the germline V gene. The CDR3 covers 12 residues. The DNA for the CDR3 is TGTGCCAGCAGCTCACAGGGGGCGCAGGCTTTCTTT. The encoded protein is CASSSQGAQAFF.

The sample holds one count of this clone. The chain recombines TRBV5-1 with TRBJ2-7, with 10 bases identical to TRBD2. The V gene end was trimmed by 6 bases and the J gene end by 0 bases; junction bases not matched to a gene: 9. Germline lookup yields CDR1 SGHRS and CDR2 YFSETQ. This CDR3 is 16 amino acids long. CDR3: CASTPRASGSSYEQYF. The CDR3 DNA is TGCGCCAGCACCCCCCGGGCTAGCGGGAGCTCCTACGAGCAGTACTTC.